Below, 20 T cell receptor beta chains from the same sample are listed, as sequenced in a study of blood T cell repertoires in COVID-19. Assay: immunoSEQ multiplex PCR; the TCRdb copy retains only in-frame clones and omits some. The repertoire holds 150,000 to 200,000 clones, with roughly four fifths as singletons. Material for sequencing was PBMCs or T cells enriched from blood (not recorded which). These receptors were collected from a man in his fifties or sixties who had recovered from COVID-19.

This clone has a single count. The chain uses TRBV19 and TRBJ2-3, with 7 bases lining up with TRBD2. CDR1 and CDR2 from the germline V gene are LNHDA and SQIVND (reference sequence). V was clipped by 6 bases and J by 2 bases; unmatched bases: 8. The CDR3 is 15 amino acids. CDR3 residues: CASRGSGTNTDTQYF. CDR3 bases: TGTGCCAGTAGAGGTTCCGGGACTAACACAGATACGCAGTATTTT.

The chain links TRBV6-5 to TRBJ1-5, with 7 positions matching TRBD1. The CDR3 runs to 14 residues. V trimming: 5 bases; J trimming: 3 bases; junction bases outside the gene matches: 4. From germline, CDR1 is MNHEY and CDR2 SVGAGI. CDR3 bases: TGTGCCAGCAGTCTACAGGGGAACAATCAGCCCCAGCATTTT. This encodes CASSLQGNNQPQHF.

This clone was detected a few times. The CDR3, as DNA: TGTGCCAGACGGCTAGCGGGAGTCTACGAGCAGTACTTC. It is translated as CARRLAGVYEQYF. V and J are TRBV6-9 and TRBJ2-7; TRBD2 matches 10 bases. Germline values: CDR1 MNHGY, CDR2 SVAAGI. Trimming cost V 9 bases and J 3 bases; bases outside gene matches: 5. The CDR3 consists of 13 residues.

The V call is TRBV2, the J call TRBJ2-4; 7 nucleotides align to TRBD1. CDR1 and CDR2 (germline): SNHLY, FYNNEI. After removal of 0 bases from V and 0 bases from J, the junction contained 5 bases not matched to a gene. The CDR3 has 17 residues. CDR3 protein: CASSEAGTALAKNIQYF. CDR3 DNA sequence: TGTGCCAGCAGTGAAGCTGGGACAGCCTTAGCCAAAAACATTCAGTACTTC.

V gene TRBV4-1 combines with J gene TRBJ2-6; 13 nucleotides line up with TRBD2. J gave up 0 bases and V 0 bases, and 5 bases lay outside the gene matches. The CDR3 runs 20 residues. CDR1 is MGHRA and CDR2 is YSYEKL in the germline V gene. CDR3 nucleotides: TGCGCCAGCAGCCAAGATGGGACTAGCGGGATTTTCTCTGGGGCCAACGTCCTGACTTTC. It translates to CASSQDGTSGIFSGANVLTF.

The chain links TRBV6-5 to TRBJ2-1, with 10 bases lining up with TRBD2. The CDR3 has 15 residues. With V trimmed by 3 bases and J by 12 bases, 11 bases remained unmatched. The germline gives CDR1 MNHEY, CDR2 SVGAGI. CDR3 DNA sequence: TGTGCCAGCAGTTATATTCTAGCGGGAGTTTATGTGCAGTTCTTC. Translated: CASSYILAGVYVQFF.

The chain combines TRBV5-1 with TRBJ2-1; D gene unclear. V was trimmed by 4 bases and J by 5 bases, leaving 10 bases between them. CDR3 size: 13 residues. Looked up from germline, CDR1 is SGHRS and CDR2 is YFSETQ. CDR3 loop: CASSQDMDNEQFF. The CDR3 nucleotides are TGCGCCAGCAGCCAGGATATGGACAATGAGCAGTTCTTC.

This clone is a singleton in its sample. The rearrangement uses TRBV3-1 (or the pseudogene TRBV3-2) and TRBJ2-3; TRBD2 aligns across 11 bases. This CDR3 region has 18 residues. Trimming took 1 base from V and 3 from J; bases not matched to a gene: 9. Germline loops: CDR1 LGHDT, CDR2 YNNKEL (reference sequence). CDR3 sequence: CASSQVQGTSGTTDTQYF. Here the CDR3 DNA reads TGTGCCAGCAGCCAAGTTCAGGGGACTAGCGGAACGACAGATACGCAGTATTTT.

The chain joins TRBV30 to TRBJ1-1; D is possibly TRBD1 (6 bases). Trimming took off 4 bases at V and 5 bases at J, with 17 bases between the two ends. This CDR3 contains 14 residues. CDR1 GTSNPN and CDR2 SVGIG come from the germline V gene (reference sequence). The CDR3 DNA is TGTGCCTGGACCCTAGGTGGGGGCCGTACTGAAGCTTTCTTT. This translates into CAWTLGGGRTEAFF.

CDR3 nucleotide sequence: TGTGCCAGCAGCCCACCCGCACTAGCCGATTCCTACAATGAGCAGTTCTTC. Translation gives CASSPPALADSYNEQFF. This sequence joins TRBV7-9 and TRBJ2-1; D possibly corresponds to TRBD2 (6 bases). V was clipped by 5 bases and J by 1 base, with 18 bases between them. In germline, CDR1 is SEHNR, CDR2 FQNEAQ (reference sequence). This CDR3 is 17 amino acids long.

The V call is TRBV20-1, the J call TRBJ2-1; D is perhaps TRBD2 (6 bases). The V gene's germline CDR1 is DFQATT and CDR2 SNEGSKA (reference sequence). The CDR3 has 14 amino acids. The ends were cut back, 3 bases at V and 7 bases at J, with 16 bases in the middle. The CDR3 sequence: CSASNPSDRNEQFF. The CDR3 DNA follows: TGCAGTGCTAGTAACCCTAGCGATCGAAATGAGCAGTTCTTC.

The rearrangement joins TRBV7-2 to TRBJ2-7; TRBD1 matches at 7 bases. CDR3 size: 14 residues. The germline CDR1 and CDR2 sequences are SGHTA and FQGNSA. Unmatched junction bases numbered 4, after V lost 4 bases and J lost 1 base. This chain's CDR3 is CASSSNRGSYEQYF. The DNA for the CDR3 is TGTGCCAGCAGCTCGAACAGGGGTTCCTACGAGCAGTACTTC.

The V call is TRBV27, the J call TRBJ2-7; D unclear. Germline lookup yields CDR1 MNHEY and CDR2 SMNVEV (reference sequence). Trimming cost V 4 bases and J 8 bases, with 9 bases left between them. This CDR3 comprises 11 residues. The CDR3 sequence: CASSYRHKQYF. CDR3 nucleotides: TGTGCCAGCAGTTATCGACATAAGCAGTACTTC.

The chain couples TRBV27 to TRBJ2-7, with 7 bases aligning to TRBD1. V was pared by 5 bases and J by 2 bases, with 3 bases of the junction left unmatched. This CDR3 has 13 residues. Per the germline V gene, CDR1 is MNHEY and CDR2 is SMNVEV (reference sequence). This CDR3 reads CASSPGQAYEQYF. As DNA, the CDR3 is TGTGCCAGCAGTCCTGGACAGGCCTACGAGCAGTACTTC.

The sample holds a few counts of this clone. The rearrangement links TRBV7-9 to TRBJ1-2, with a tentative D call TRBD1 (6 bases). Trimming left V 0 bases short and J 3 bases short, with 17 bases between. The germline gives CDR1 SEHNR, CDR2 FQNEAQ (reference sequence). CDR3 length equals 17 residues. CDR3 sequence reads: CASSLAGDTGVDYGYTF. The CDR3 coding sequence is TGTGCCAGCAGCTTAGCGGGGGACACCGGGGTAGACTATGGCTACACCTTC.

The CDR3 sequence is CASSPDRVRNTEAFF. The CDR3 nucleotides read TGTGCCAGCAGCCCGGACAGGGTTCGGAACACTGAAGCTTTCTTT. This chain links TRBV2 with TRBJ1-1, with 8 nucleotides matching TRBD1. The V gene's germline CDR1 is SNHLY and CDR2 FYNNEI. The CDR3 extends over 15 amino acids. Trimming cost V 6 bases and J 1 base; bases outside gene matches: 7.

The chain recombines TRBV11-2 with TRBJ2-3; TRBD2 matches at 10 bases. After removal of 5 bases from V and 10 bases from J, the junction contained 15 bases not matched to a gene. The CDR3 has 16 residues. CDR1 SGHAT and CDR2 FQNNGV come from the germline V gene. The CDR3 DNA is TGTGCCAGCAGCCCGGCCCTAGGACTAGCGGTTTCGGCGCAGTATTTT. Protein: CASSPALGLAVSAQYF.

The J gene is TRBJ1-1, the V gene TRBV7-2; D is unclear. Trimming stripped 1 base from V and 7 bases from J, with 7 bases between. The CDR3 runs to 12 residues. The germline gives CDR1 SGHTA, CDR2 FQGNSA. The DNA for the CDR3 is TGTGCCAGCAGCTTAGTTGCGGGTGAAGCTTTCTTT. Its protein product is CASSLVAGEAFF.

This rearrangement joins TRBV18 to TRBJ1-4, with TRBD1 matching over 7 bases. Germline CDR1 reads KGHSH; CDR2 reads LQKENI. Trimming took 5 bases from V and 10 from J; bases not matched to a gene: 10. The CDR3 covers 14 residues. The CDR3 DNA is TGTGCCAGCTCAAGACCAGGGGGGCCAGCAAAACTGTTTTTT. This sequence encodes CASSRPGGPAKLFF. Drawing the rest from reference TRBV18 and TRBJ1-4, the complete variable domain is NAGVMQNPRHLVRRRGQEARLRCSPMKGHSHVYWYRQLPEEGLKFMVYLQKENIIDESGMPKERFSAEFPKEGPSILRIQQVVRGDSAAYFCASSRPGGPAKLFFGSGTQLSVL.

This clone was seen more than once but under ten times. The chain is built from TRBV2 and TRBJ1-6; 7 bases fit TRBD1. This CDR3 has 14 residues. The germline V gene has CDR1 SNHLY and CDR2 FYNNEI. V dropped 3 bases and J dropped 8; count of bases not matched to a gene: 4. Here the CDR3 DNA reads TGTGCCAGCAGTGATCGACAGGGAGATTCACCCCTCCACTTT. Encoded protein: CASSDRQGDSPLHF.